One sample yielded the 29 T cell receptor beta chains listed below, sequenced in a study of T-cell reconstitution after alpha-beta-depleted transplantation in children. TCRbeta library construction was performed incorporating unique molecular identifiers. TCRdb reprocessed the PCR reads with MiXCR, giving one entry per CDR3 protein. Of a few hundred thousand distinct CDR3 sequences listed, about a quarter were seen once; the top ten hold less than 3.5%. This specimen consisted of PBMCs, obtained before TCRalphabeta/CD19-depleted stem cell transplant. Every receptor here comes from a girl between 2 and 10 years old with Fanconi anemia, due to receive a stem cell transplant.

This clonotype was seen a few times. The chain joins TRBV28 to TRBJ1-2, with a weak D call TRBD1 (5 bases). The V end lost 2 bases, the J end lost 8 bases, and 15 bases lay between the germline ends. The CDR3 has 14 residues. Germline assignment: CDR1 MDHEN and CDR2 SYDVKM. The CDR3 bases are TGTGCCAGCAGTTTAGCGGGGGATGAGTACGGCTACACCTTC. This gives the protein CASSLAGDEYGYTF.

The V and J genes are TRBV20-1 and TRBJ2-3; D gene ambiguous. The CDR3 loop spans 16 amino acids. The V and J ends lost 1 base and 6 bases respectively, with 20 bases between them. CDR1 is DFQATT and CDR2 is SNEGSKA in the germline V gene (reference sequence). Written as DNA, the CDR3 is TGCAGTGCTAGAGGACCAATTAGTGGGTCAGGCGATACGCAGTATTTT. This sequence encodes CSARGPISGSGDTQYF.

The genes are TRBV20-1 and TRBJ2-7, with TRBD1 matching over 10 bases. The CDR3 loop spans 13 amino acids. V shed 4 bases, J shed 4 bases, and the junction held 4 bases outside the gene matches. The germline gives CDR1 DFQATT, CDR2 SNEGSKA (reference sequence). In DNA form, the CDR3 reads TGCAGTGCTATGCCGGGACAGGGGTACGAGCAGTACTTC. Its protein is CSAMPGQGYEQYF.

This clonotype was observed many times. The chain combines TRBV7-3 with TRBJ2-2; D remains ambiguous. Germline-derived CDR1 and CDR2 are SGHTA and FQGTGA. The CDR3 contains 12 residues. V lost 4 bases to trimming and J lost 4 bases, with 4 bases between them. The CDR3 region is CASSSSTGELFF. The DNA of the CDR3 is TGTGCCAGCAGCTCCTCCACCGGGGAGCTGTTTTTT.

This chain joins TRBV29-1 and TRBJ2-4, with D tentatively TRBD1 (6 bases). Germline values: CDR1 SQVTM, CDR2 ANQGSEA. The V and J ends lost 0 bases and 0 bases respectively, with 9 bases between them. The CDR3 runs 15 residues. CDR3 nucleotides: TGCAGCGTTGAAGACACAGGGTTAGCCAAAAACATTCAGTACTTC. This codes for CSVEDTGLAKNIQYF. Together with reference TRBV29-1 and TRBJ2-4, the CDR3 gives the full variable domain: SAVISQKPSRDICQRGTSLTIQCQVDSQVTMMFWYRQQPGQSLTLIATANQGSEATYESGFVIDKFPISRPNLTFSTLTVSNMSPEDSSIYLCSVEDTGLAKNIQYFGAGTRLSVL.

This clonotype appeared a single time. The chain joins TRBV10-2 to TRBJ1-5; D remains unclear. The CDR3 runs 13 residues. The germline V gene has CDR1 WSHSY and CDR2 SAAADI. The V and J ends lost 6 bases and 1 base respectively, with 7 bases between them. The CDR3 sequence: CASRPASNQPQHF. CDR3 bases: TGCGCCAGCAGACCCGCGAGCAATCAGCCCCAGCATTTT.

The chain is built from TRBV20-1 and TRBJ1-2; 7 positions agree with TRBD1. The CDR3 is made up of 14 amino acids. V shed 1 base, J shed 4 bases, and the junction held 6 bases outside the gene matches. Germline CDR1 and CDR2: DFQATT and SNEGSKA (reference sequence). As DNA, the CDR3 is TGCAGTGCTAGAGCCAGCAGGGGGGTCTATGGCTACACCTTC. Its protein product is CSARASRGVYGYTF.

This clonotype was observed a few times. The V and J genes are TRBV5-1 and TRBJ2-5; maybe TRBD2 (6 bases). This CDR3 has 15 residues. Trimming took off 4 bases at V and 2 bases at J, with 15 bases between the two ends. Germline CDR1 and CDR2: SGHRS and YFSETQ. CDR3 protein: CASSPNSGPQETQYF. The CDR3 nucleotides read TGCGCCAGCAGCCCCAATAGCGGTCCACAAGAGACCCAGTACTTC.

This clonotype was detected many times. The chain has TRBV6-1 and TRBJ2-4; TRBD1 is a possible D gene (7 bases). This CDR3 has 15 residues. CDR1 and CDR2 (germline): MNHNS, SASEGT. Between the trimmed V and J ends, which lost 6 bases and 7 bases, there was a span of 19 bases. The CDR3 spells CASSPPDREVNIQYF. CDR3 sequence (DNA): TGTGCCAGCAGCCCCCCTGACAGGGAGGTTAACATTCAGTACTTC.

V and J are TRBV7-3 and TRBJ2-7; D possibly corresponds to TRBD2 (5 bases). The CDR3 totals 15 residues. V was trimmed by 0 bases and J by 7 bases, leaving 16 bases between them. Germline values: CDR1 SGHTA, CDR2 FQGTGA. DNA of the CDR3: TGTGCCAGCAGCTTAACCGGTAGCAATTCGGGAGAGCAGTACTTC. Translation: CASSLTGSNSGEQYF.

This clonotype has at least ten counts. CDR3 loop: CASGSVPSYEQYF. The CDR3 nucleotides are TGTGCCAGCGGGAGTGTTCCCTCCTACGAGCAGTACTTC. The V gene is TRBV28, the J gene TRBJ2-7; D might be TRBD2 (5 bases). V was clipped by 8 bases and J by 0 bases, with 11 bases between them. The CDR3 consists of 13 residues. CDR1 MDHEN and CDR2 SYDVKM come from the germline V gene.

The genes are TRBV18 and TRBJ2-7, with D maybe TRBD1 (6 bases). Germline V gives CDR1 KGHSH, CDR2 LQKENI. The CDR3 spans 15 residues. The ends were cut back, 1 base at V and 5 bases at J, with 15 bases in the middle. CDR3 sequence (DNA): TGTGCCAGCTCACCACTTTCAGGGGTGATAGACGAGCAGTACTTC. It yields the protein CASSPLSGVIDEQYF. Together with reference TRBV18 and TRBJ2-7, the CDR3 gives the full variable domain: NAGVMQNPRHLVRRRGQEARLRCSPMKGHSHVYWYRQLPEEGLKFMVYLQKENIIDESGMPKERFSAEFPKEGPSILRIQQVVRGDSAAYFCASSPLSGVIDEQYFGPGTRLTVT.

This rearrangement joins TRBV20-1 to TRBJ1-2, with D hard to call. V was clipped by 6 bases and J by 0 bases, with 14 bases between them. Per the germline V gene, CDR1 is DFQATT and CDR2 is SNEGSKA (reference sequence). There are 14 residues in the CDR3. CDR3 nucleotide sequence: TGCAGTGCCAAACGGGCAGGAGCTAACTATGGCTACACCTTC. As protein: CSAKRAGANYGYTF.

V and J are TRBV6-6 and TRBJ2-7; TRBD1 might be the D (6 bases). This CDR3 spans 13 amino acids. Germline V gene data show CDR1 as MNHNY and CDR2 as SVGAGI (reference sequence). Between the trimmed V and J ends, which lost 4 bases and 4 bases, there was a span of 11 bases. CDR3 bases: TGTGCCAGCAGTTCGGGACACCGATACGAGCAGTACTTC. Its protein product is CASSSGHRYEQYF.

The table lists this clonotype with a few counts. The rearrangement joins TRBV7-2 to TRBJ2-1, with 10 bases fitting TRBD2. This CDR3 spans 15 amino acids. CDR1 SGHTA and CDR2 FQGNSA come from the germline V gene. The V and J ends lost 6 bases and 4 bases, in that order; junction bases with no gene match: 6. The CDR3 here is CASSHSGGHYNEQFF. The CDR3 coding sequence is TGTGCCAGCAGTCATAGCGGGGGGCATTACAATGAGCAGTTCTTC.

This clonotype was seen at least ten times. This chain links TRBV12-3 or TRBV12-4 with TRBJ2-5; possible D gene TRBD1, 6 bases. This CDR3 contains 14 residues. Trimming removed 3 bases from V and 5 bases from J, with 13 bases in between. The CDR3 nucleotides read TGTGCCAGCAGTTTCTTCCCTCAGGGGGAGACCCAGTACTTC. The encoded protein is CASSFFPQGETQYF.

This clonotype has a count of ten or more. The chain uses TRBV30 and TRBJ1-5, with D hard to call. Germline CDR1 reads GTSNPN; CDR2 reads SVGIG (reference sequence). CDR3 length equals 13 residues. Trimming cost V 7 bases and J 4 bases, with 14 bases left between them. CDR3 sequence: CAYGPPGNQPQHF. As DNA, the CDR3 is TGTGCCTATGGGCCCCCGGGTAATCAGCCCCAGCATTTT.

The rearrangement joins TRBV29-1 to TRBJ1-1; the D gene is possibly TRBD1 (6 bases). CDR1 and CDR2 (germline): SQVTM, ANQGSEA. This CDR3 has 14 amino acids. V was trimmed by 4 bases and J by 1 base, leaving 13 bases between them. The CDR3 DNA is TGCAGCGTTGTGTACAGGGCAGAGAACACTGAAGCTTTCTTT. Translating it yields CSVVYRAENTEAFF.

This clonotype was seen ten or more times. This chain uses TRBV25-1 with TRBJ2-7; possibly TRBD1 or TRBD2 for D (6 bases each). V was pared by 8 bases and J by 6 bases, with 23 bases between. Germline V CDR1 and CDR2: MGHDK, SYGVNS. The length of the CDR3 is 15 residues. CDR3 nucleotides: TGTGCCAGCGGAGAGCGAGGGGGGAGTTCACGCGAGCAGTACTTC. The encoded protein is CASGERGGSSREQYF.

The chain links TRBV29-1 to TRBJ2-7; a possible D gene is TRBD1 (6 bases). In germline, CDR1 is SQVTM, CDR2 ANQGSEA. This CDR3 has 11 amino acids. The V and J ends lost 4 bases and 10 bases respectively, with 14 bases between them. In DNA form, the CDR3 reads TGCAGCGTTGTCGACGGGACACCTCAGTACTTC. This gives the protein CSVVDGTPQYF.

In its sample, this clonotype was seen many times. This chain joins TRBV27 and TRBJ2-5; D ambiguous. The germline V gene encodes CDR1 MNHEY and CDR2 SMNVEV (reference sequence). V was shortened by 4 bases and J by 4 bases, with 16 bases between the two germline ends. CDR3 length: 15 amino acids. CDR3 sequence reads: CASSSLQYGRETQYF. The CDR3 DNA is TGTGCCAGCAGTTCCCTCCAATATGGCCGAGAGACCCAGTACTTC.

The rearrangement uses TRBV12-3 or TRBV12-4 and TRBJ1-1, with a possible D match to TRBD1 (6 bases). The V end was cut by 3 bases, the J end by 4 bases, with 9 bases between. The CDR3 extends over 13 amino acids. The CDR3 loop reads CASSFAGATEAFF. CDR3 nucleotides: TGTGCCAGCAGTTTCGCAGGGGCCACTGAAGCTTTCTTT.

There are a few counts of this clonotype. This CDR3 reads CSAPYGELFF. The CDR3 DNA follows: TGCAGTGCTCCGTACGGGGAGCTGTTTTTT. The chain couples TRBV20-1 to TRBJ2-2; D is unresolved. The CDR3 length is 10 residues. With 5 bases removed from V and 7 bases from J, the gap between germline ends came to 5 bases. The germline gives CDR1 DFQATT, CDR2 SNEGSKA (reference sequence).

This clonotype was recorded a few times. The chain is built from TRBV5-1 and TRBJ2-3; 7 bases are shared with TRBD2. The CDR3 sequence is 15 residues long. With V trimmed by 4 bases and J by 2 bases, 7 bases remained unmatched. Germline values: CDR1 SGHRS, CDR2 YFSETQ. The CDR3 here is CASSSRGVATDTQYF. Written as DNA, the CDR3 is TGCGCCAGCAGCAGTCGGGGGGTGGCCACAGATACGCAGTATTTT.

This clonotype was found a few times. J is TRBJ2-5 and V is TRBV29-1; no clear D. Trimming left V 6 bases short and J 0 bases short, with 11 bases between. Germline V gene lookup returns CDR1 SQVTM and CDR2 ANQGSEA. The CDR3 is made up of 13 amino acids. As DNA, the CDR3 is TGCAGCGTCAGAAGGGCGGACCAAGAGACCCAGTACTTC. The encoded protein is CSVRRADQETQYF.

This clonotype showed up many times. The chain employs TRBV5-1 and TRBJ2-3; maybe TRBD1 (6 bases). V was clipped by 5 bases and J by 2 bases, with 15 bases between them. CDR1 is SGHRS, CDR2 YFSETQ, per germline. The CDR3 has 15 residues. The DNA of the CDR3 is TGCGCCAGCAGGACTACGGGACACCTCACAGATACGCAGTATTTT. It yields the protein CASRTTGHLTDTQYF.

This clonotype has at least ten counts. The CDR3 here is CASSRESAGNYGYTF. The CDR3 DNA is TGTGCCAGCAGCCGTGAGTCGGCCGGAAACTATGGCTACACCTTC. This chain uses TRBV7-9 with TRBJ1-2; D gene uncertain. CDR1 and CDR2 from the germline V gene are SEHNR and FQNEAQ (reference sequence). V gave up 5 bases and J gave up 2 bases, with 15 bases separating them. This CDR3 region has 15 residues.

The table lists this clonotype with many counts. The V and J genes are TRBV27 and TRBJ2-7; D perhaps matches TRBD1 (8 bases). The CDR3 loop spans 15 amino acids. Between the trimmed V and J ends, which lost 4 bases and 3 bases, there was a span of 16 bases. The germline V gene encodes CDR1 MNHEY and CDR2 SMNVEV (reference sequence). The CDR3 protein is CASSSQGAGDYEQYF. DNA for the CDR3: TGTGCCAGCAGTTCTCAGGGGGCGGGAGACTACGAGCAGTACTTC.

This clonotype was counted many times. This sequence joins TRBV6-6 and TRBJ2-1; TRBD2 is a possible D gene (7 bases). CDR3 length: 13 amino acids. CDR1 is MNHNY, CDR2 SVGAGI, per germline (reference sequence). The V end lost 2 bases, the J end lost 6 bases, and 8 bases lay between the germline ends. CDR3 amino acids: CASSYGGANEQFF. In DNA, the CDR3 is TGTGCCAGCAGTTACGGGGGGGCCAATGAGCAGTTCTTC.